These 13 T cell receptor beta chains came from one sample sequenced in a study of human T cells and chemical hapten exposure. Time point specified: patch test 2, 6 weeks after DPC sensitization. Treatment reported: therapeutic diphenylcyclopropenone sensitization with weekly scalp DPC. Each CDR3 protein is one row after TCRdb ran MiXCR on the RACE reads. The data contain 96,000 or so distinct CDR3 sequences, about 9.3% of them seen just once; the ten biggest clones take up more than 2%. Sample: whole blood, taken in connection with sensitization to the hapten diphenylcyclopropenone (DPC). The receptor set was obtained from a woman aged 40 to 50 with alopecia areata. Some clones in this sample may be carry-over from other donors' samples.

This clonotype was picked up many times. V gene TRBV28 combines with J gene TRBJ2-3; D is possibly TRBD1 (5 bases). The germline V gene has CDR1 MDHEN and CDR2 SYDVKM. Between the trimmed V and J ends, which lost 8 bases and 0 bases, there was a span of 24 bases. The length of the CDR3 is 18 residues. CDR3 nucleotides: TGTGCCAGCTCCTTAGCCCAGGGCAGGGAAGTTAGCACAGATACGCAGTATTTT. Its protein is CASSLAQGREVSTDTQYF.

This clonotype was counted many times. This chain connects TRBV5-5 to TRBJ1-4; no definite D call. CDR1 is SGHKS and CDR2 is YYEKEE in the germline V gene (reference sequence). V was pared by 0 bases and J by 5 bases, with 14 bases between. The CDR3 covers 16 residues. The CDR3 bases are TGTGCCAGCAGCTTGGGGTCTAGGGCAGTGAATGAAAAACTGTTTTTT. Protein product: CASSLGSRAVNEKLFF.

This clonotype was detected ten times or more. The chain recombines TRBV27 with TRBJ1-1; D is ambiguous. From germline, CDR1 is MNHEY and CDR2 SMNVEV (reference sequence). The CDR3 has 13 residues. V dropped 1 base and J dropped 1 base, with 4 bases sitting between them. The CDR3, as DNA: TGTGCCAGCAGTTTATTTTCGAACACTGAAGCTTTCTTT. As protein: CASSLFSNTEAFF.

This rearrangement joins TRBV4-3 to TRBJ2-1; 14 bases fit TRBD2. Germline V gives CDR1 LGHNA, CDR2 YSLEER. The V and J ends lost 1 base and 10 bases, in that order; junction bases with no gene match: 3. This CDR3 has 15 amino acids. The CDR3 DNA follows: TGCGCCAGCAGCCAAGGACTAGCGGGAGGGGGCGAGCAGTTCTTC. Amino acid sequence: CASSQGLAGGGEQFF.

This clonotype was counted at least ten times. V is TRBV20-1 and J is TRBJ2-5, with D possibly called TRBD1 or TRBD2 (6 bases each). Trimming took 0 bases from V and 5 from J, leaving 10 bases between them. CDR1 is DFQATT and CDR2 is SNEGSKA in the germline V gene (reference sequence). This CDR3 contains 13 residues. This chain's CDR3 is CSARDPGAETQYF. CDR3 bases: TGCAGTGCTAGAGATCCGGGGGCGGAGACCCAGTACTTC.

This clonotype was seen a few times. The chain recombines TRBV13 with TRBJ2-3; TRBD2 aligns across 15 bases. The V segment lost 2 bases and the J segment 4 bases; nucleotides outside the gene matches: 7. The CDR3 covers 18 residues. CDR1 is PRHDT and CDR2 is FYEKMQ in the germline V gene (reference sequence). DNA for the CDR3: TGTGCCAGCAGCTTACGAGGACTAGCGGGAGGGGTCTCAGATACGCAGTATTTT. This sequence encodes CASSLRGLAGGVSDTQYF. The full variable domain, its missing parts supplied by reference TRBV13 and TRBJ2-3, is AAGVIQSPRHLIKEKRETATLKCYPIPRHDTVYWYQQGPGQDPQFLISFYEKMQSDKGSIPDRFSAQQFSDYHSELNMSSLELGDSALYFCASSLRGLAGGVSDTQYFGPGTRLTVL.

This clonotype occurred many times. The rearrangement uses TRBV6-2 or TRBV6-3 and TRBJ2-7; tentative D call: TRBD2 (5 bases). V was pared by 0 bases and J by 2 bases, with 14 bases between. The CDR3 covers 16 residues. Per the germline V gene, CDR1 is MNHEY and CDR2 is SVGEGT. The CDR3 DNA reads as TGTGCCAGCAGTTACTCGATTATGAGGGATACCTACGAGCAGTACTTC. This translates into CASSYSIMRDTYEQYF.

This clonotype occurred many times. The chain is built from TRBV29-1 and TRBJ2-1; 8 bases agree with TRBD2. Germline CDR1 is SQVTM and CDR2 is ANQGSEA. This CDR3 contains 15 residues. V gave up 1 base and J gave up 2 bases; unmatched junction bases: 4. CDR3 loop: CSVEGLASTYNEQFF. The CDR3 DNA reads as TGCAGCGTTGAAGGACTAGCGTCGACCTACAATGAGCAGTTCTTC.

This clonotype was seen at least ten times. J is TRBJ2-3 and V is TRBV27; 12 nucleotides line up with TRBD2. J gave up 5 bases and V 8 bases, and 5 bases lay outside the gene matches. Looked up from germline, CDR1 is MNHEY and CDR2 is SMNVEV (reference sequence). The CDR3 has 14 amino acids. The CDR3 here is CASAQGLAGDTQYF. The DNA of the CDR3 is TGTGCCAGCGCGCAGGGACTAGCGGGAGATACGCAGTATTTT.

Many counts were recorded for this clonotype. The rearrangement links TRBV3-1 to TRBJ2-7; D remains ambiguous. The CDR3 sequence is 12 residues long. CDR1 is LGHDT, CDR2 YNNKEL, per germline (reference sequence). The V end lost 4 bases, the J end lost 0 bases, and 4 bases lay between the germline ends. CDR3 amino acids: CASSPTSYEQYF. The CDR3, as DNA: TGTGCCAGCAGCCCGACCTCCTACGAGCAGTACTTC.

The sample holds a few counts of this clonotype. V and J are TRBV20-1 and TRBJ1-2, with D possibly matching TRBD1 (5 bases). Per the germline V gene, CDR1 is DFQATT and CDR2 is SNEGSKA (reference sequence). V was trimmed by 6 bases and J by 4 bases, leaving 18 bases between them. This CDR3 comprises 14 residues. In DNA, the CDR3 is TGCAGTGCCTCCGACTTTGCGGGACGCTATGGCTACACCTTC. Protein: CSASDFAGRYGYTF.

Many counts were recorded for this clonotype. The rearrangement links TRBV3-1 to TRBJ1-1; D may be TRBD1 (6 bases). The length of the CDR3 is 13 residues. Germline CDR1 is LGHDT and CDR2 is YNNKEL (reference sequence). The V gene lost 4 bases and the J gene lost 8 bases, with 14 bases spanning the gap. The DNA for the CDR3 is TGTGCCAGCAGCCGGAGGGGGGAGAGCGAAGCTTTCTTT. This gives the protein CASSRRGESEAFF.

This clonotype was observed at least ten times. The rearrangement joins TRBV6-2 or TRBV6-3 to TRBJ1-1; tentatively, D is TRBD1 (6 bases). The V and J ends lost 3 bases and 8 bases respectively, with 13 bases between them. In germline, CDR1 is MNHEY, CDR2 SVGEGT. CDR3 length: 13 amino acids. As DNA, the CDR3 is TGTGCCAGCAGTTATTCCGGACAGAGAGAAGCTTTCTTT. It yields the protein CASSYSGQREAFF.